This entry is about one TCR beta chain. The sample originates from a study of response to subunit inactivated influenza vaccine. One entry per CDR3 protein, called by TCRdb with MiXCR from the RT-PCR reads. The table has about 540,000 distinct CDR3 sequences, less than 25% seen once. Germline V gene data show CDR1 as SGHRS and CDR2 as YFSETQ. V shed 0 bases and J shed 6 bases, with 15 bases lying between them. The CDR3 consists of 15 residues. This sample was also put to use in a study of T cells expressing NK-cell markers. That source adds: Production of TCR beta cDNA relied on 5'RACE template switching with UMIs. It was from sorted CD3+CD56+NKG2C+, CD3+CD56+NKG2C- and CD3+CD56-NKG2C+ T cells that TCR beta repertoires came.

The specimen was CD4+ T cells sorted from PBMCs, collected 11 to 12 days after vaccination. This sequence originates from a man aged 50-60 years who received an inactivated influenza vaccine. This chain joins TRBV5-1 and TRBJ1-2; a possible D gene is TRBD1 (6 bases). CDR3 region: CASSLVQPRQDGYTF. The CDR3 nucleotides read TGCGCCAGCAGCTTGGTCCAGCCCAGACAGGATGGCTACACCTTC.